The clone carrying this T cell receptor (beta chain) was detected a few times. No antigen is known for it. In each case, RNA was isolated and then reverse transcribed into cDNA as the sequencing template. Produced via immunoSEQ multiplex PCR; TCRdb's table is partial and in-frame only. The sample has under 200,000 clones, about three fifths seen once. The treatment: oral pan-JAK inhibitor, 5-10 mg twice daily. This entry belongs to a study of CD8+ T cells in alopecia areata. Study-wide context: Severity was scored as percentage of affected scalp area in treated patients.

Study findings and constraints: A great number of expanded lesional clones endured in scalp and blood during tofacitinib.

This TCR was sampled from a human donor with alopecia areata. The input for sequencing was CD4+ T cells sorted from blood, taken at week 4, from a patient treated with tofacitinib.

In DNA, the CDR3 is TGCAGCGTTGACGGCAGCCAAGAGACCCAGTACTTC. The encoded protein is CSVDGSQETQYF. The V and J genes are TRBV29-1 and TRBJ2-5; D ambiguous. The germline gives CDR1 SQVTM, CDR2 ANQGSEA. V shed 3 bases and J shed 1 base, with 6 bases lying between them. CDR3 size: 12 residues.